One TCR beta chain is described in this entry. Its antigen is still unknown. This entry is derived from a study of beta chain features in type 1 diabetes. The investigators reverse transcribed all of the isolated RNA, so they sequenced expressed TCRB transcripts. TCRdb keeps only in-frame clones here, not all; method: immunoSEQ multiplex PCR. The data show 300,000 or so clones, less than 15% seen once. Study-wide points: All four CD4+ subsets of Type 1 diabetes patients contained TCRB CDR3s that were moderately but significantly shorter.

Trimming stripped 4 bases from V and 6 bases from J, with 17 bases between. The CDR3 loop spans 15 amino acids. CDR1 and CDR2 (germline): MDHEN, SYDVKM. The rearrangement uses TRBV28 and TRBJ2-3; D ambiguous. The origin of this receptor is a woman between 18 and 29 years old with type 1 diabetes. The sample consisted of naive CD4+ T cells from blood. In nucleotides, the CDR3 is TGTGCCAGCAGTTCCGACGGAGAGTCCCCGGATACGCAGTATTTT. It codes for CASSSDGESPDTQYF. Full variable domain (missing parts from reference TRBV28 and TRBJ2-3): DVKVTQSSRYLVKRTGEKVFLECVQDMDHENMFWYRQDPGLGLRLIYFSYDVKMKEKGDIPEGYSVSREKKERFSLILESASTNQTSMYLCASSSDGESPDTQYFGPGTRLTVL.